These T cell receptor beta chains were read from a single sample in a study of blood T cell repertoires in COVID-19. Sequencing used immunoSEQ multiplex PCR; TCRdb keeps in-frame clones, though not all of them. Among roughly 100,000 clones listed, 91% were seen once. The sample taken for sequencing was peripheral blood. The source is a man between 18 and 35 years old with acute or convalescent COVID-19. Each CDR3 is given with its conserved first and last residue. The D gene is left open where the match is weak. A clone size is listed for some rows: how often the clone was seen (once, few, many), or a class if it is expanded.

.	.	TRBV27	TRBJ1-4	TGTGCCAGCAGTTCCCTCAATGAAAAACTGTTTTTT	CASSSLNEKLFF
.	TRBD1	TRBV19	TRBJ2-1	TGTGCCAGTAGTGGACAGGGGGCGTGGAATGAGCAGTTCTTC	CASSGQGAWNEQFF
.	TRBD1	TRBV19	TRBJ1-6	TGTGCCAGTGGTTCAGGGGGGAATAATTCACCCCTCCACTTT	CASGSGGNNSPLHF
.	.	TRBV20-1	TRBJ2-4	TGCAGCGCCCGCAGCGAGGACATTCAGTACTTC	CSARSEDIQYF
.	TRBD1	TRBV27	TRBJ2-1	TGTGCCAGCAGTTTTAAGGGGGCCTCCTACAATGAGCAGTTCTTC	CASSFKGASYNEQFF
.	.	TRBV9	TRBJ2-2	TGTGCTAGTCGGTGGGCAGAGAACACCGGGGAGCTGTTTTTT	CASRWAENTGELFF
.	.	TRBV2	TRBJ1-5	TGTGCCAGCAGTGGGGAGGGAGATCAGCCCCAGCATTTT	CASSGEGDQPQHF
.	.	TRBV7-6	TRBJ2-7	TGTGCCAGCAGCATAGAGAAAGGGAGCTCCTACGAGCAGTACTTC	CASSIEKGSSYEQYF
.	TRBD1	TRBV19	TRBJ1-5	TGTGCCAGTAGTCGGGACAGGGACCAGCCCCAGCATTTT	CASSRDRDQPQHF
.	TRBD1	TRBV2	TRBJ2-7	TGTGCCAGCAGTGCGGGACAGGGGATCTCCTACGAGCAGTACTTC	CASSAGQGISYEQYF
.	TRBD1	TRBV19	TRBJ2-2	TGTGCCAGTAGTTCCCCCGGGACAGTGACCGGGGAGCTGTTTTTT	CASSSPGTVTGELFF
.	.	TRBV2	TRBJ2-7	TGTGCCAGCACCAAGTCCCCCGATTGGGCTGCCAATTACGAGCAGTACTTC	CASTKSPDWAANYEQYF
.	.	TRBV24-1	TRBJ1-5	TGTGCCGCTCGGATGAAGGGGACTTGTATGGGCAATCAGCCCCAGCATTTT	CAARMKGTCMGNQPQHF
.	.	TRBV6-2/TRBV6-3	TRBJ1-5	TGTGCCAGCAGTTACTCCGGGATCCGCAATCAGCCCCAGCATTTT	CASSYSGIRNQPQHF
.	TRBD1	TRBV29-1	TRBJ2-3	TGCAGCGTTGAAGAACCTGACAGGGCACGAGGAGATACGCAGTATTTT	CSVEEPDRARGDTQYF
.	TRBD1	TRBV5-1	TRBJ1-4	TGCGCCAGCAGCTGGGACAGGAGTGATGAAAAACTGTTTTTT	CASSWDRSDEKLFF
.	TRBD1	TRBV2	TRBJ2-7	TGTGCCAGCAGTAAAAGAGTAGGGACAGGGGGTGCCGAGCAGTACTTC	CASSKRVGTGGAEQYF
.	.	TRBV2	TRBJ2-1	TGTGCCAGCTTACCCGACAGGAGTCACAATGAGCAGTTCTTC	CASLPDRSHNEQFF
.	TRBD1	TRBV6-6	TRBJ1-3	TGTGCCAGCACCTACCGGACAGGAAGCTCTGGAAACACCATATATTTT	CASTYRTGSSGNTIYF
once	TRBD1	TRBV6-6	TRBJ1-5	TGTGCCAGCAGTTACGGGGGCGACAGGGTGCCGGGGCCCCAGCATTTT	CASSYGGDRVPGPQHF
.	.	TRBV19	TRBJ1-2	TGTGCCAGTAGTCGGACAGATTATAACTATGGCTACACCTTC	CASSRTDYNYGYTF
.	.	TRBV5-4	TRBJ1-1	TGTGCCAGCAGCTTGCGAGTGGAGGACACTGAAGCTTTCTTT	CASSLRVEDTEAFF
.	.	TRBV7-8	TRBJ1-1	TGTGCCAGCAGCTCGACGTTTAGTACCCAGGGTTTCTTT	CASSSTFSTQGFF
.	TRBD2	TRBV7-7	TRBJ2-1	TGTGCCAGCAGCTTTCTAGCGGGAGAGAATGAGCAGTTCTTC	CASSFLAGENEQFF
.	TRBD1	TRBV18	TRBJ1-5	TGTGCCAGCTCACCCGGACAGGGACCGTTTCAGCCCCAGCATTTT	CASSPGQGPFQPQHF
.	.	TRBV6-5	TRBJ1-4	TGTGCCAGCAGAGAGTCCCTTAATAATGAAAAACTGTTTTTT	CASRESLNNEKLFF
few	TRBD1	TRBV11-3	TRBJ1-5	TGTGCCAGCAGTTGTACAGGGGTGGGCAATCAGCCCCAGCATTTT	CASSCTGVGNQPQHF
.	.	TRBV24-1	TRBJ2-7	TGTGCCACCTCCGACGGGAACTACGAGCAGTACTTC	CATSDGNYEQYF
.	TRBD1	TRBV18	TRBJ1-1	TGTGCCAGCTCACCATTTGGACAGGGGAACACTGAAGCTTTCTTT	CASSPFGQGNTEAFF
.	.	TRBV19	TRBJ2-1	TGTGCCAGTAGTATAGCCTCAGGGGCCTACAATGAGCAGTTCTTC	CASSIASGAYNEQFF
.	.	TRBV7-9	TRBJ1-1	TGTGCCAGCAGCTTAGAAGCGGGAAACACTGAAGCTTTCTTT	CASSLEAGNTEAFF
.	TRBD1	TRBV5-6	TRBJ2-1	TGTGCCAGCAGCTTGGATGACAGGGGGCGCGTCCTCTACAATGAGCAGTTCTTC	CASSLDDRGRVLYNEQFF
.	.	TRBV2	TRBJ2-1	TGTGCCAGCAGTGAAGGGACCTCCAGGGTGAATGAGCAGTTCTTC	CASSEGTSRVNEQFF
.	TRBD2	TRBV6-5	TRBJ2-1	TGTGCCAGCAGCCGGCGGACTAGCGGGAGTAATGAGCAGTTCTTC	CASSRRTSGSNEQFF
few	.	TRBV5-1	TRBJ2-7	TGCGCCAGCAGCTTGATTTTGGGCAGGGTGTACGAGCAGTACTTC	CASSLILGRVYEQYF
.	.	TRBV19	TRBJ2-2	TGTGCCAGTAGTCCCCCTATGACAGGACCTAACACCGGGGAGCTGTTTTTT	CASSPPMTGPNTGELFF
.	.	TRBV4-2	TRBJ2-5	TGTGCCAGCAGCCCCCGACTAGGGGAAGAGACCCAGTACTTC	CASSPRLGEETQYF
.	.	TRBV2	TRBJ1-2	TGTGCCAGCAGTGATGACAGCTCCTATGGCTACACCTTC	CASSDDSSYGYTF
.	.	TRBV24-1	TRBJ1-1	TGTGCCACCAGTGAGCGGTCCAGGGGATATGAAGCTTTCTTT	CATSERSRGYEAFF
.	.	TRBV6-6	TRBJ2-1	TGTGCCACCGGGGTCTGGGGGCCTCGGTTCTTC	CATGVWGPRFF
.	.	TRBV4-2	TRBJ2-1	TGTGCCAGCAGCCAAGATGTACAGGGCGAGTACAATGAGCAGTTCTTC	CASSQDVQGEYNEQFF
.	.	TRBV7-9	TRBJ1-1	TGTGCCAGCAGCTTAGCGCTGGGGGGCACTGAAGCTTTCTTT	CASSLALGGTEAFF
.	.	TRBV11-2	TRBJ2-7	TGTGCCAGCAGCTTATGGGCAGGGAAGATCCACGAGCAGTACTTC	CASSLWAGKIHEQYF
.	TRBD1	TRBV19	TRBJ2-7	TGTGCCAGTAGCCCAGACAGGGGTCTCGAGGCCTACGAGCAGTACTTC	CASSPDRGLEAYEQYF
once	.	TRBV5-1	TRBJ2-1	TGCGCCAGCAGCCCCTTAACAGGGGGAGGGCCCAATGAGCAGTTCTTC	CASSPLTGGGPNEQFF
.	TRBD1	TRBV2	TRBJ1-2	TGTGCCAGCACCTCAGAGGGCACTCCGACAGGGGCAAATGGCTACACCTTC	CASTSEGTPTGANGYTF
.	TRBD1	TRBV29-1	TRBJ2-7	TGCAGCGTTACCCGGGACAGCTTAGGCTACGAGCAGTACTTC	CSVTRDSLGYEQYF
few	.	TRBV30	TRBJ1-5	TGTGCCTGGAGTAAGGGACAACCAAAGGGAAATCAGCCCCAGCATTTT	CAWSKGQPKGNQPQHF
once	.	TRBV5-1	TRBJ2-3	TGCGCCAGCAGTTTAGCAGATACGCAGTATTTT	CASSLADTQYF
.	.	TRBV19	TRBJ1-3	TGTGCCAGTAGTATAGCCCGGTCCTTCTCTGGAAACACCATATATTTT	CASSIARSFSGNTIYF
.	.	TRBV29-1	TRBJ1-3	TGCAGCGTTGATGAGGGGGCTGGAAACACCATATATTTT	CSVDEGAGNTIYF
.	TRBD2	TRBV2	TRBJ2-1	TGTGCCAGCGCCCAGCGGGAGTTGAATGAGCAGTTCTTC	CASAQRELNEQFF
.	.	TRBV5-8	TRBJ2-7	TGTGCCAGCAGCTTCGGCCGGGGCTACGAGCAGTACTTC	CASSFGRGYEQYF
few	.	TRBV7-9	TRBJ1-2	TGTGCCAGCAGCCCCGACACCATCTATGGCTACACCTTC	CASSPDTIYGYTF
.	.	TRBV30	TRBJ1-2	TGTGCCTCCGCTCCGCCTAGCGGCTACACCTTC	CASAPPSGYTF
once	.	TRBV6-5	TRBJ1-2	TGTGCCAGCAGTTACACGTCAGGGAATGGCTACACCTTC	CASSYTSGNGYTF
.	.	TRBV6-5	TRBJ1-1	TGTGCCAGCAGCGTCGTCCGAAACATGAACACTGAAGCTTTCTTT	CASSVVRNMNTEAFF
.	TRBD1	TRBV5-1	TRBJ2-2	TGCGCCAGCAGCTTTTCGGGACAGGGAAGAGCCGGGGAGCTGTTTTTT	CASSFSGQGRAGELFF
.	.	TRBV5-1	TRBJ2-7	TGCGCCAGCAGCGGGGGCGGGCTGTTGGGCGAGCAGTACTTC	CASSGGGLLGEQYF
.	.	TRBV12-3/TRBV12-4	TRBJ1-2	TGTGCCATCATACATAAAGTCCACCATGGCTACACCTTC	CAIIHKVHHGYTF